Below are 32 T cell receptor beta chains sequenced from a single sample in a study of blood T cell repertoires in COVID-19. Only in-frame clones appear in the TCRdb table, and some are missing; sequencing was by immunoSEQ multiplex PCR. The sample lists roughly 400,000 clones; roughly 90% were seen once. What was sequenced was PBMCs or T cells enriched from blood (not recorded which). These receptors originate from a woman between 18 and 29 years old who had been exposed to COVID-19.

V usage is TRBV9 and J usage is TRBJ1-5; a possible D gene is TRBD1 (6 bases). CDR3 length: 14 residues. With 8 bases removed from V and 3 bases from J, the gap between germline ends came to 15 bases. Germline V gene data show CDR1 as SGDLS and CDR2 as YYNGEE. CDR3: CASSPGHVNQPQHF. The CDR3 DNA reads TGTGCCAGTTCCCCGGGACATGTCAATCAGCCCCAGCATTTT.

The rearrangement joins TRBV4-3 to TRBJ2-7; the match to TRBD2 covers 11 bases. V lost 0 bases, J lost 7 bases, and 5 bases stayed unmatched. This CDR3 has 15 amino acids. Germline assignment: CDR1 LGHNA and CDR2 YSLEER. The CDR3 sequence: CASSQDIAGGLEQYF. CDR3 in DNA: TGCGCCAGCAGCCAAGACATAGCGGGGGGGCTTGAGCAGTACTTC.

The chain has TRBV24-1 and TRBJ2-3; TRBD2 aligns across 8 bases. The CDR3 is made up of 14 amino acids. V gave up 5 bases and J gave up 9 bases; unmatched junction bases: 9. The germline V gene encodes CDR1 KGHDR and CDR2 SFDVKD. CDR3 residues: CATSGGYAGGTQYF. Written as DNA, the CDR3 is TGTGCCACCAGTGGAGGCTACGCGGGGGGCACGCAGTATTTT.

This clone has just one count. The rearrangement links TRBV27 to TRBJ1-6; the D gene is possibly TRBD1 (5 bases). The ends were cut back, 2 bases at V and 9 bases at J, with 14 bases in the middle. Germline V gives CDR1 MNHEY, CDR2 SMNVEV (reference sequence). The CDR3 runs 15 residues. The CDR3 here is CASSLSLGGGSPLHF. The CDR3 bases are TGTGCCAGCAGTTTAAGTTTGGGGGGAGGTTCACCCCTCCACTTT.

The V call is TRBV4-1, the J call TRBJ2-7; D gene ambiguous. The CDR3 sequence is 13 residues long. The V end was cut by 0 bases, the J end by 4 bases, with 7 bases between. Germline V gives CDR1 MGHRA, CDR2 YSYEKL. CDR3 nucleotides: TGCGCCAGCAGCCAAGATCTCGGTTACGAGCAGTACTTC. Translated: CASSQDLGYEQYF.

The rearrangement links TRBV12-3 or TRBV12-4 to TRBJ1-1, with 9 positions matching TRBD1. Trimming at V came to 5 bases and at J to 8 bases, leaving 3 bases not matched to a gene. There are 12 residues in the CDR3. The CDR3 reads CASSPQGAEAFF. As DNA, the CDR3 is TGTGCCAGCAGTCCACAGGGGGCGGAAGCTTTCTTT.

This rearrangement joins TRBV3-1 (or the pseudogene TRBV3-2) to TRBJ1-2; D is unclear. The ends were cut back, 1 base at V and 3 bases at J, with 9 bases in the middle. The CDR3 consists of 14 residues. Germline V gene data show CDR1 as LGHDT and CDR2 as YNNKEL (reference sequence). The CDR3 here is CASSQGPADYGYTF. In DNA form, the CDR3 reads TGTGCCAGCAGCCAAGGTCCGGCGGACTATGGCTACACCTTC.

The genes are TRBV20-1 and TRBJ1-1, with D unresolved. V was clipped by 5 bases and J by 11 bases, with 15 bases between them. There are 11 residues in the CDR3. CDR1 DFQATT and CDR2 SNEGSKA come from the germline V gene (reference sequence). The CDR3 DNA reads as TGCAGTGCTCCCCCCGAGGCGCGGGCTTTCTTT. Translating gives CSAPPEARAFF.

The V and J genes are TRBV19 and TRBJ1-5; 7 nucleotides align to TRBD1. CDR3 length: 16 amino acids. From germline, CDR1 is LNHDA and CDR2 SQIVND (reference sequence). Trimming removed 3 bases from V and 8 bases from J; junction bases left unmatched: 13. The CDR3, as DNA: TGTGCCAGTAGTATCTTCGGGACAGAAGGGAGTGAGCCCCAGCATTTT. It yields the protein CASSIFGTEGSEPQHF.

This clone appeared once. V gene TRBV11-2 combines with J gene TRBJ2-1; TRBD1 agrees at 9 bases. From germline, CDR1 is SGHAT and CDR2 FQNNGV. This CDR3 region has 16 residues. The junction had 5 bases not matched to a gene; V was cut back by 5 bases and J by 0 bases. The CDR3, as DNA: TGTGCCAGCAGCCCAGAGGGACAGGGCTCCTACAATGAGCAGTTCTTC. This gives the protein CASSPEGQGSYNEQFF.

J is TRBJ2-3 and V is TRBV19; D gene uncertain. The V and J ends lost 5 bases and 4 bases respectively, with 4 bases between them. This CDR3 spans 11 amino acids. Germline lookup yields CDR1 LNHDA and CDR2 SQIVND (reference sequence). CDR3 sequence reads: CASSSADTQYF. DNA for the CDR3: TGTGCCAGTAGTTCAGCAGATACGCAGTATTTT.

The rearrangement joins TRBV9 to TRBJ2-5; TRBD2 matches at 10 bases. The CDR3 spans 16 residues. Germline loops: CDR1 SGDLS, CDR2 YYNGEE. J was trimmed by 4 bases and V by 0 bases; bases with no gene match: 6. This CDR3 reads CASSVAAGGPGETQYF. In nucleotides, the CDR3 is TGTGCCAGCAGCGTAGCAGCGGGGGGGCCCGGAGAGACCCAGTACTTC.

This clone is a singleton in its sample. The chain carries TRBV2 and TRBJ1-2; D is unclear. The CDR3 sequence is 14 residues long. Looked up from germline, CDR1 is SNHLY and CDR2 is FYNNEI. Trimming took off 1 base at V and 7 bases at J, with 13 bases between the two ends. The CDR3 reads CASSEVQLPTGYTF. The CDR3 coding sequence is TGTGCCAGCAGTGAAGTCCAACTCCCCACTGGCTACACCTTC.

The V gene is TRBV11-2, the J gene TRBJ2-1; 12 bases line up with TRBD2. Losses at the gene ends were 5 bases for V and 3 bases for J; bases not matched to a gene: 8. CDR3 size: 17 residues. CDR1 is SGHAT and CDR2 is FQNNGV in the germline V gene. CDR3 bases: TGTGCCAGCAGCCCCGCCGGACTAGCGGGGAACTACAATGAGCAGTTCTTC. Translating gives CASSPAGLAGNYNEQFF.

The rearrangement joins TRBV9 to TRBJ2-7, with D maybe TRBD1 (6 bases). CDR1 is SGDLS, CDR2 YYNGEE, per germline. Deletions cut 0 bases from V and 0 bases from J, with 7 bases between. The CDR3 is 14 amino acids. CDR3 sequence: CASSVGTASYEQYF. The CDR3, as DNA: TGTGCCAGCAGCGTAGGGACAGCCTCCTACGAGCAGTACTTC.

The genes are TRBV18 and TRBJ2-1; 15 positions agree with TRBD2. With V trimmed by 3 bases and J by 9 bases, 6 bases remained unmatched. Germline loops: CDR1 KGHSH, CDR2 LQKENI. There are 16 residues in the CDR3. The CDR3 protein is CASSPAGLAGGGEQFF. CDR3 in DNA: TGTGCCAGCTCACCTGCGGGACTAGCGGGGGGTGGTGAGCAGTTCTTC.

The genes are TRBV5-6 and TRBJ1-5, with 9 positions matching TRBD1. The germline gives CDR1 SGHDT, CDR2 YYEEEE. The junction had 20 bases not matched to a gene; V was cut back by 4 bases and J by 6 bases. The CDR3 totals 19 residues. CDR3 protein: CASSLGGGWDRVGGQPQHF. The CDR3 DNA sequence: TGTGCCAGCAGCCTCGGCGGGGGATGGGACAGGGTAGGGGGTCAGCCCCAGCATTTT.

Concerning this clone: At one boundary the junction diverges from the germline segment, which might be a read error. The chain joins TRBV7-7 to TRBJ2-3; 7 bases map to TRBD2. The germline gives CDR1 SSHAT, CDR2 FNYEAQ (reference sequence). The CDR3 covers 15 residues. The CDR3 sequence is CASSSSAGLADTQYF. The CDR3 DNA reads TGTGCTAGCAGCTCCTCAGCGGGGTTGGCAGATACGCAGTATTTT.

The CDR3 loop is CASSLWGRDTEAFF. The CDR3 DNA follows: TGTGCCAGCAGTTTATGGGGGAGGGACACTGAAGCTTTCTTT. The chain carries TRBV27 and TRBJ1-1, with D possibly matching TRBD1 (5 bases). This CDR3 region has 14 residues. The germline CDR1 and CDR2 sequences are MNHEY and SMNVEV (reference sequence). Trimming shortened V by 1 base and J by 3 bases, and 9 bases separated the two germline ends.

The chain has TRBV20-1 and TRBJ2-7; no clear D gene. Trimming removed 1 base at V and 4 bases at J, with 5 bases between. The CDR3 consists of 11 residues. The germline V gene has CDR1 DFQATT and CDR2 SNEGSKA (reference sequence). The CDR3 DNA is TGCAGTGCTAGAGTTTATTACGAGCAGTACTTC. This sequence encodes CSARVYYEQYF.

V gene TRBV4-2 combines with J gene TRBJ2-2, with D perhaps TRBD1 (6 bases). Germline lookup yields CDR1 LGHNA and CDR2 YNFKEQ. V was pared by 1 base and J by 3 bases, with 9 bases between. This CDR3 is 15 amino acids long. This CDR3 is CASSQGHRDTGELFF. The CDR3 coding sequence is TGTGCCAGCAGCCAAGGCCACAGGGACACCGGGGAGCTGTTTTTT.

CDR3 amino acids: CASSAEPGLVTDTQYF. In DNA, the CDR3 is TGCGCCAGCAGCGCTGAACCGGGACTAGTAACAGATACGCAGTATTTT. The rearrangement joins TRBV5-1 to TRBJ2-3; TRBD2 matches at 8 bases. The ends lost 4 bases at V and 3 bases at J; junction bases unmatched: 10. This CDR3 comprises 16 residues. Germline assignment: CDR1 SGHRS and CDR2 YFSETQ.

V is TRBV5-4 and J is TRBJ2-2; TRBD2 agrees at 10 bases. After removal of 3 bases from V and 1 base from J, the junction contained 6 bases not matched to a gene. CDR1 is SGHNT and CDR2 is YYREEE in the germline V gene (reference sequence). The CDR3 runs 17 residues. CDR3 amino acids: CASSYEGLAVNTGELFF. CDR3 nucleotides: TGTGCCAGCAGCTACGAAGGACTAGCGGTGAACACCGGGGAGCTGTTTTTT.

The V gene is TRBV9, the J gene TRBJ2-7, with 7 nucleotides matching TRBD2. Germline lookup yields CDR1 SGDLS and CDR2 YYNGEE. The trim removed 0 bases at V and 1 base at J, leaving 4 bases unmatched. The CDR3 is 15 residues long. The CDR3 DNA reads as TGTGCCAGCAGCGTAGCTGGGGGGGGTTCCTACGAGCAGTACTTC. This gives the protein CASSVAGGGSYEQYF.

This chain connects TRBV7-9 to TRBJ2-7, with TRBD1 matching over 7 bases. The junction had 4 bases not matched to a gene; V was cut back by 1 base and J by 4 bases. CDR3 length: 14 residues. The germline V gene has CDR1 SEHNR and CDR2 FQNEAQ (reference sequence). CDR3 amino acids: CASSLGDSGYEQYF. The CDR3 nucleotides are TGTGCCAGCAGCTTAGGGGACAGCGGATACGAGCAGTACTTC.

The genes are TRBV28 and TRBJ2-2; TRBD1 might be the D (6 bases). The V gene lost 6 bases and the J gene lost 6 bases, with 11 bases spanning the gap. CDR1 and CDR2 (germline): MDHEN, SYDVKM. The CDR3 covers 13 residues. The CDR3 is CASRKQGAGELFF. The CDR3 region has the DNA TGTGCCAGCAGGAAACAGGGTGCCGGGGAGCTGTTTTTT.

V is TRBV13 and J is TRBJ2-1; TRBD2 matches 8 bases. Germline V gene sequence: CDR1 PRHDT, CDR2 FYEKMQ (reference sequence). The length of the CDR3 is 17 residues. With V trimmed by 4 bases and J by 0 bases, 8 bases remained unmatched. The CDR3 reads CASSSTESGSSYNEQFF. CDR3 nucleotides: TGTGCCAGCAGCTCCACTGAAAGCGGGAGCTCCTACAATGAGCAGTTCTTC.

DNA of the CDR3: TGTGCCAGCACGGGAGTGTCTGGAAACACCATATATTTT. Encoded protein: CASTGVSGNTIYF. This chain links TRBV12-3 or TRBV12-4 with TRBJ1-3; D ambiguous. With 7 bases removed from V and 1 base from J, the gap between germline ends came to 8 bases. The CDR3 is made up of 13 amino acids.

The chain couples TRBV3-1 (or the pseudogene TRBV3-2) to TRBJ1-5, with 7 nucleotides matching TRBD1. With V trimmed by 0 bases and J by 1 base, 12 bases remained unmatched. The CDR3 is made up of 19 amino acids. From germline, CDR1 is LGHDT and CDR2 YNNKEL (reference sequence). The CDR3 DNA is TGTGCCAGCAGCCAAGATGTTCTAAAACAGGGGAAGAGCAATCAGCCCCAGCATTTT. Its protein product is CASSQDVLKQGKSNQPQHF.

The chain joins TRBV28 to TRBJ1-1; possibly TRBD1 for D (5 bases). V was cut by 5 bases and J by 0 bases, with 22 bases left in between. CDR3 length: 18 residues. CDR1 and CDR2 (germline): MDHEN, SYDVKM. The CDR3 sequence is CASSRVQGLYDMNTEAFF. In DNA, the CDR3 is TGTGCCAGCAGTCGGGTCCAGGGTCTGTACGACATGAACACTGAAGCTTTCTTT.

This chain links TRBV27 with TRBJ1-1; TRBD1 matches 7 bases. This CDR3 region has 14 residues. The V segment lost 5 bases and the J segment 5 bases; nucleotides outside the gene matches: 8. Germline CDR1 and CDR2: MNHEY and SMNVEV (reference sequence). DNA for the CDR3: TGTGCCAGCAGTCTTGACAGGGCGGGGACTGAAGCTTTCTTT. Encoded protein: CASSLDRAGTEAFF.

The chain employs TRBV5-1 and TRBJ1-1; no firm D call. V was trimmed by 4 bases and J by 6 bases, leaving 19 bases between them. Germline CDR1 is SGHRS and CDR2 is YFSETQ. This CDR3 has 15 amino acids. In DNA form, the CDR3 reads TGCGCCAGCAGCCCGGGCGGGATCAGGATACCTGAAGCTTTCTTT. It codes for CASSPGGIRIPEAFF.